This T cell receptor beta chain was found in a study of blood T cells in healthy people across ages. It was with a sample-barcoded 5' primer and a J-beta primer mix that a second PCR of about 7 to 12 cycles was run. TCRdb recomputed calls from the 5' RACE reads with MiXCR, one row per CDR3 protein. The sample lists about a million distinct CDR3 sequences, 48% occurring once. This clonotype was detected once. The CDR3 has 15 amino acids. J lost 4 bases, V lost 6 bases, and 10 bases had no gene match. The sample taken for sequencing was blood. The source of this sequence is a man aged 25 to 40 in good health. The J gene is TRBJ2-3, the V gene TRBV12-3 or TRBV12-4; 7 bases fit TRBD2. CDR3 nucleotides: TGTGCCAGCAGAGCGGGACGAGCGCGGGCAGATACGCAGTATTTT. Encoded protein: CASRAGRARADTQYF.